The 22 T cell receptor beta chains in this list originate from one sample, sequenced in a study of T-cell memory formation after mild COVID-19. In TCRdb, the 5' RACE reads were re-called with MiXCR into one record per CDR3 protein. The sample comprises about 290,000 distinct CDR3 sequences, approximately 16% of which are singletons, and roughly 22% rests with the top ten. Sequenced material: PBMCs or a T cell subset sorted from them (not recorded which). The receptors stem from a man between 18 and 35 years old who had mild COVID-19 (a few samples of this study predate the infection). Cell type and time point are not known.

This clonotype was picked up one time. The rearrangement joins TRBV29-1 to TRBJ2-7; 9 positions agree with TRBD1. J was trimmed by 5 bases and V by 8 bases; bases with no gene match: 7. Per the germline V gene, CDR1 is SQVTM and CDR2 is ANQGSEA. The CDR3 spans 12 residues. Here the CDR3 reads CSFNRGLDEQYF. The CDR3, as DNA: TGCAGCTTTAACAGGGGGCTCGACGAGCAGTACTTC.

The chain uses TRBV3-1 and TRBJ2-1, with unresolved D. In germline, CDR1 is LGHDT, CDR2 YNNKEL (reference sequence). The CDR3 is made up of 15 amino acids. Deletions cut 1 base from V and 8 bases from J, with 15 bases between. The CDR3 here is CASSQGVLPSDEQFF. As DNA, the CDR3 is TGTGCCAGCAGCCAAGGGGTACTCCCATCGGATGAGCAGTTCTTC.

The sample holds a few counts of this clonotype. This sequence joins TRBV20-1 and TRBJ1-4; weak D call: TRBD1 (5 bases). V was pared by 0 bases and J by 10 bases, with 12 bases between. This CDR3 is built from 13 residues. CDR1 DFQATT and CDR2 SNEGSKA come from the germline V gene (reference sequence). DNA for the CDR3: TGCAGTGCTAGAGATACCCAGGGAGGAAAACTGTTTTTT. Translated: CSARDTQGGKLFF.

The chain is built from TRBV4-1 and TRBJ2-2; D gene unclear. V was clipped by 4 bases and J by 4 bases, with 4 bases between them. Germline lookup yields CDR1 MGHRA and CDR2 YSYEKL. There are 12 residues in the CDR3. The CDR3 loop is CASSRVTGELFF. As DNA, the CDR3 is TGCGCCAGCAGCCGGGTCACCGGGGAGCTGTTTTTT.

In this sample, this clonotype turned up a few times. This sequence joins TRBV5-1 and TRBJ2-1, with D unresolved. Trimming pared 4 bases from V and 0 bases from J, leaving 11 bases between. Germline V gene data show CDR1 as SGHRS and CDR2 as YFSETQ. The CDR3 is 15 amino acids. The CDR3 bases are TGCGCCAGCAGCCGTGACGGAAGCTCCTACAATGAGCAGTTCTTC. It specifies CASSRDGSSYNEQFF.

Many counts were recorded for this clonotype. The chain recombines TRBV20-1 with TRBJ2-1; 7 nucleotides line up with TRBD1. The CDR3 spans 11 residues. CDR1 and CDR2 (germline): DFQATT, SNEGSKA (reference sequence). In DNA, the CDR3 is TGCAGGATAGACAGGGTTCGAGAGCAGTTCTTC. Protein sequence: CRIDRVREQFF.

V usage is TRBV7-9 and J usage is TRBJ2-5; possibly TRBD1 for D (6 bases). V was pared by 6 bases and J by 4 bases, with 18 bases between. The CDR3 loop spans 15 amino acids. The germline gives CDR1 SEHNR, CDR2 FQNEAQ (reference sequence). This chain's CDR3 is CASSRSRGFRETQYF. The CDR3 DNA reads as TGTGCCAGCAGTCGAAGCAGGGGATTCAGAGAGACCCAGTACTTC. Variable domain in full (rest from reference TRBV7-9 and TRBJ2-5): DTGVSQNPRHKITKRGQNVTFRCDPISEHNRLYWYRQTLGQGPEFLTYFQNEAQLEKSRLLSDRFSAERPKGSFSTLEIQRTEQGDSAMYLCASSRSRGFRETQYFGPGTRLLVL.

This chain links TRBV12-3 or TRBV12-4 with TRBJ2-3; D unclear. This CDR3 has 14 amino acids. V lost 1 base and J 3 bases, leaving 8 bases between the germline ends. The CDR3 sequence is CASSLGVRTDTQYF. The CDR3 DNA follows: TGTGCCAGCAGTTTAGGGGTTAGGACAGATACGCAGTATTTT.

This clonotype was observed a few times. The chain uses TRBV27 and TRBJ2-2; 7 bases align to TRBD1. The CDR3 is 14 amino acids. The V and J ends lost 7 bases and 1 base, in that order; junction bases with no gene match: 3. Germline V CDR1 and CDR2: MNHEY, SMNVEV (reference sequence). The chain's CDR3 is CASMSGGNTGELFF. In nucleotides, the CDR3 is TGTGCCAGCATGTCAGGGGGGAACACCGGGGAGCTGTTTTTT.

In this sample, this clonotype turned up a few times. The chain combines TRBV5-1 with TRBJ2-7; 7 bases align to TRBD1. Trimming took 7 bases from V and 4 from J; bases not matched to a gene: 14. Germline CDR1 SGHRS, CDR2 YFSETQ. CDR3 length equals 15 residues. The CDR3 loop reads CASALFYRGEYEQYF. CDR3 nucleotides: TGCGCCAGCGCCCTCTTCTACAGGGGAGAATACGAGCAGTACTTC.

In this sample, this clonotype turned up a few times. The rearrangement uses TRBV7-2 and TRBJ2-1; 9 bases are shared with TRBD1. Germline V lookup: CDR1 SGHTA, CDR2 FQGNSA. After removal of 5 bases from V and 15 bases from J, the junction contained 8 bases not matched to a gene. The CDR3 has 12 residues. The DNA of the CDR3 is TGTGCCAGCAGCCGGGACAGGGCAGAACTGTTCTTC. It encodes CASSRDRAELFF.

As to this clonotype: At one end the junction does not follow the germline gene, possibly because of a read error. CDR3 coding DNA: TGTGCCAGCAGCCGCCAGCCCCGACCGGGACAGGGCTTACATTTT. Its translation: CASSRQPRPGQGLHF. The rearrangement joins TRBV7-2 to TRBJ2-3, with 9 bases matching TRBD1. CDR1 and CDR2 from the germline V gene are SGHTA and FQGNSA. CDR3 length: 15 residues.

This clonotype was counted between two and nine times. The chain couples TRBV27 to TRBJ1-5; D is unresolved. The CDR3 totals 18 residues. Germline V CDR1 and CDR2: MNHEY, SMNVEV (reference sequence). V lost 4 bases and J 5 bases, leaving 24 bases between the germline ends. CDR3 coding DNA: TGTGCCAGCAGTTCCCTCCCCCGCGGCGGTATTCGGTATCAGCCCCAGCATTTT. Protein: CASSSLPRGGIRYQPQHF.

A few counts support this clonotype. The rearrangement joins TRBV19 to TRBJ2-2, with D uncertain. The CDR3 consists of 16 residues. V shed 7 bases and J shed 0 bases, with 15 bases lying between them. In germline, CDR1 is LNHDA, CDR2 SQIVND (reference sequence). The CDR3 loop is CASTWVSLPNTGELFF. The DNA of the CDR3 is TGTGCCAGTACCTGGGTATCGCTCCCGAACACCGGGGAGCTGTTTTTT. The full variable domain, its missing parts supplied by reference TRBV19 and TRBJ2-2, is DGGITQSPKYLFRKEGQNVTLSCEQNLNHDAMYWYRQDPGQGLRLIYYSQIVNDFQKGDIAEGYSVSREKKESFPLTVTSAQKNPTAFYLCASTWVSLPNTGELFFGEGSRLTVL.

This clonotype has only a few counts. The rearrangement joins TRBV5-5 to TRBJ1-4; maybe TRBD1 (5 bases). The germline V gene has CDR1 SGHKS and CDR2 YYEKEE (reference sequence). V was cut by 6 bases and J by 6 bases, with 12 bases left in between. CDR3 length: 13 residues. The chain's CDR3 is CASMGDPDEKLFF. The CDR3 coding sequence is TGTGCCAGCATGGGGGACCCGGATGAAAAACTGTTTTTT.

There are a few counts of this clonotype. The genes are TRBV5-1 and TRBJ2-7, with no clear D. This CDR3 is built from 15 residues. Germline V gives CDR1 SGHRS, CDR2 YFSETQ. V was pared by 4 bases and J by 0 bases, with 14 bases between. The CDR3 sequence: CASSAPPASSYEQYF. CDR3 DNA: TGCGCCAGCAGCGCCCCCCCCGCGAGCTCCTACGAGCAGTACTTC. The full variable domain, in which reference TRBV5-1 and TRBJ2-7 provide the parts outside the CDR3, is KAGVTQTPRYLIKTRGQQVTLSCSPISGHRSVSWYQQTPGQGLQFLFEYFSETQRNKGNFPGRFSGRQFSNSRSEMNVSTLELGDSALYLCASSAPPASSYEQYFGPGTRLTVT.

The chain employs TRBV4-3 and TRBJ2-3, with D tentatively TRBD2 (5 bases). Trimming pared 2 bases from V and 2 bases from J, leaving 11 bases between. The CDR3 length is 15 residues. Germline V gives CDR1 LGHNA, CDR2 YSLEER. The CDR3 spells CASSQFQAATDTQYF. The CDR3 DNA reads TGCGCCAGCAGCCAATTTCAAGCGGCCACAGATACGCAGTATTTT.

This clonotype was counted ten times or more. This chain uses TRBV5-1 with TRBJ2-7, with 9 nucleotides matching TRBD1. Germline V lookup: CDR1 SGHRS, CDR2 YFSETQ. The V gene end was trimmed by 0 bases and the J gene end by 4 bases; junction bases not matched to a gene: 5. The CDR3 is 15 amino acids. The CDR3 loop reads CASSLGLGQGYEQYV. The CDR3, as DNA: TGCGCCAGCAGCTTGGGATTGGGACAGGGTTACGAGCAGTACGTC.

In this sample, this clonotype turned up a few times. The chain is built from TRBV27 and TRBJ2-1, with D perhaps matching TRBD1 (6 bases). The CDR3 is 18 residues long. Trimming removed 1 base at V and 5 bases at J, with 21 bases between. CDR1 MNHEY and CDR2 SMNVEV come from the germline V gene (reference sequence). In DNA, the CDR3 is TGTGCCAGCAGTTTATTCGCCTTGGATGGGGGCGCGAACAATGAGCAGTTCTTC. Amino acids: CASSLFALDGGANNEQFF.

The rearrangement links TRBV6-6 to TRBJ2-1; TRBD2 aligns across 10 bases. Per germline, CDR1 MNHNY and CDR2 SVGAGI (reference sequence). The CDR3 runs 15 residues. V dropped 6 bases and J dropped 4; count of bases not matched to a gene: 6. The CDR3 nucleotides read TGTGCCAGCAGGCGTCTAGCGGGGGCGTACAATGAGCAGTTCTTC. Translating it yields CASRRLAGAYNEQFF.

This clonotype was seen a few times. The rearrangement joins TRBV6-5 to TRBJ1-5; 8 bases line up with TRBD1. The CDR3 extends over 15 amino acids. V shed 8 bases and J 2 bases; nucleotides not matched to a gene: 8. Per germline, CDR1 MNHEY and CDR2 SVGAGI. CDR3 residues: CASGQGAIGNQPQHF. The CDR3 DNA reads as TGTGCCAGCGGGCAGGGGGCGATCGGCAATCAGCCCCAGCATTTT.

This chain uses TRBV20-1 with TRBJ1-6, with 9 bases aligning to TRBD1. Germline values: CDR1 DFQATT, CDR2 SNEGSKA (reference sequence). The CDR3 has 13 amino acids. Trimming removed 6 bases from V and 10 bases from J; junction bases left unmatched: 7. This chain's CDR3 is CSATGTGSSPLHF. The CDR3 DNA is TGCAGTGCCACCGGGACAGGGTCCTCACCCCTCCACTTT.